Sequencing of this T cell receptor beta chain was carried out in a study of cytomegalovirus exposure and HLA in healthy donors. This PCR relied on a set of 60 Vbeta primers and 13 Jbeta primers. The assay was immunoSEQ multiplex PCR, and TCRdb's table has in-frame clones only and misses some. The profile shows approximately 200,000 clones, around 79% of them singletons. The CDR3 loop spans 14 amino acids. The V gene end was trimmed by 6 bases and the J gene end by 3 bases; junction bases not matched to a gene: 7. Per germline, CDR1 MNHNY and CDR2 SVGAGI (reference sequence). This TCR derives from a woman younger than 35 in good health and CMV-seronegative. This chain connects TRBV6-6 to TRBJ1-2; 7 bases align to TRBD1. The specimen was PBMCs. In DNA form, the CDR3 reads TGTGCCAGCAGCCCAGGGGGTCTGGACTATGGCTACACCTTC. It codes for CASSPGGLDYGYTF.